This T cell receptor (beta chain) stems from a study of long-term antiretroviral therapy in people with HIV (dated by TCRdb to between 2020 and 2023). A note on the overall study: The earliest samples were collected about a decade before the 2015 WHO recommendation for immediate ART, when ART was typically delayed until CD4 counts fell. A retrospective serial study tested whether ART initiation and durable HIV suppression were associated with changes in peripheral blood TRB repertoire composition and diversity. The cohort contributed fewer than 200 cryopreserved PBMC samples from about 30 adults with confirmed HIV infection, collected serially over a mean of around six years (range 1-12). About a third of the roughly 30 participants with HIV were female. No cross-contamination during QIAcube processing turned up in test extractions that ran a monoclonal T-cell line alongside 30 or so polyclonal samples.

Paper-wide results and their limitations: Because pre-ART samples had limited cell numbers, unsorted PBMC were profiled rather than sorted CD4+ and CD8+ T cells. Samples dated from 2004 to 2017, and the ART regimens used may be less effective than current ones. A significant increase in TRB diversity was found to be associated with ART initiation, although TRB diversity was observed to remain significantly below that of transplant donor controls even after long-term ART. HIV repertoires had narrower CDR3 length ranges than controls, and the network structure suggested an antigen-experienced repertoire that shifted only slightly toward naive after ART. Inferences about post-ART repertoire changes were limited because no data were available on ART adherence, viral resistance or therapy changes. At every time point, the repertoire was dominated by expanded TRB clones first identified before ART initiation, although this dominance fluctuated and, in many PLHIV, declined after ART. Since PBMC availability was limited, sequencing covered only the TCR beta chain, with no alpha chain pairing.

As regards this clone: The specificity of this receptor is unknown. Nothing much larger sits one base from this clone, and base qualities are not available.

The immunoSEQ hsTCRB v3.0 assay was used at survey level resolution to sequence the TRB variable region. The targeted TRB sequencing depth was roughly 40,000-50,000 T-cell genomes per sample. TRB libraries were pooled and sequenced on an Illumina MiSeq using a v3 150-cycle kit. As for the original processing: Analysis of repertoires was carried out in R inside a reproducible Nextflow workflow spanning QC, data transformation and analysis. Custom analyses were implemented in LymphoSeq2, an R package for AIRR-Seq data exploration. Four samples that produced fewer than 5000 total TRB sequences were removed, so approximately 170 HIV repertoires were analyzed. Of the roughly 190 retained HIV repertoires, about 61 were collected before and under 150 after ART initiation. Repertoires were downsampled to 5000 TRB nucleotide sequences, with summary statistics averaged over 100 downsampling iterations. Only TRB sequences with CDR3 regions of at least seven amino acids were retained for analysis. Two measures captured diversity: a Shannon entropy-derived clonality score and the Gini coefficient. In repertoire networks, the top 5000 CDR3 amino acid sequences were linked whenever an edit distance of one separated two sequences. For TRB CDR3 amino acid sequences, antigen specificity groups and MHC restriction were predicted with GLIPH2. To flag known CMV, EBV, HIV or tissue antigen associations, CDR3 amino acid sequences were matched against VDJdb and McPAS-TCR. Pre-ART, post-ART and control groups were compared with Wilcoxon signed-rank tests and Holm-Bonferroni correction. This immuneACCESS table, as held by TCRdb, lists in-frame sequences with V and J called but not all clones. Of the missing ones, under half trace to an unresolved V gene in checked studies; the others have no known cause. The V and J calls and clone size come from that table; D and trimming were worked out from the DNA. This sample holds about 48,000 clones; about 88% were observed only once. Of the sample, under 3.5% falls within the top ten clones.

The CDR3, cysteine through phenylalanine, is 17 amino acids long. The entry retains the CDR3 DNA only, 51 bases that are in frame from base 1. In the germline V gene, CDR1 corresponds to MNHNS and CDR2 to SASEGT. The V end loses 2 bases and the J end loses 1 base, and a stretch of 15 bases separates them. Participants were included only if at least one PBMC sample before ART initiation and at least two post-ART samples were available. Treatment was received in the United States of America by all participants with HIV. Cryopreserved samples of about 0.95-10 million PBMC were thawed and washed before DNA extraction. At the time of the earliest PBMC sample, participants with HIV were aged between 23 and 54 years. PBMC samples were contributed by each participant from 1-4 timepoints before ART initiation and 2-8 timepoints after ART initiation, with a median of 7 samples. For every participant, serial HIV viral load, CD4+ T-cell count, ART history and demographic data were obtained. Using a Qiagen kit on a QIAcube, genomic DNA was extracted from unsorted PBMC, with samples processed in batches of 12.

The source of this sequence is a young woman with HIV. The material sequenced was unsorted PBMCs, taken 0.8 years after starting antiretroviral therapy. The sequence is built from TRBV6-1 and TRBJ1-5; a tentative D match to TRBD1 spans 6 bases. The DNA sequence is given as TGTGCCAGCAGTGAATTAATAAGGCAGGGGAGCAATCAGCCCCAGCATTTT. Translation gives CASSELIRQGSNQPQHF.